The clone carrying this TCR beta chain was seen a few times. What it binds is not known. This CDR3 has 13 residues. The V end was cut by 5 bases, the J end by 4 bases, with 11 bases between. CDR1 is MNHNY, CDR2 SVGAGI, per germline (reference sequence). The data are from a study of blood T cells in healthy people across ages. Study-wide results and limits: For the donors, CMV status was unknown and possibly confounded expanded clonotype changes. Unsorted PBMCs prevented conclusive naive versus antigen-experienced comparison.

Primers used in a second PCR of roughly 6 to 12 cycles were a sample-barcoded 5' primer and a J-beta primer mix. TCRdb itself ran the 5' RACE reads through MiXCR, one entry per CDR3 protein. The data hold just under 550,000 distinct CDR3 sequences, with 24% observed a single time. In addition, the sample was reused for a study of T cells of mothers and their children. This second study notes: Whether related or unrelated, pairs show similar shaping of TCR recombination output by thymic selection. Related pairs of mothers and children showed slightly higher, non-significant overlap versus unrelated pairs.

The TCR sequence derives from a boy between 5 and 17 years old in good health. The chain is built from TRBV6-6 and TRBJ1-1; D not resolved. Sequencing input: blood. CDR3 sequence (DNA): TGTGCCAGCAGTCCCCCTCTTCCCACTGAAGCTTTCTTT. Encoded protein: CASSPPLPTEAFF.